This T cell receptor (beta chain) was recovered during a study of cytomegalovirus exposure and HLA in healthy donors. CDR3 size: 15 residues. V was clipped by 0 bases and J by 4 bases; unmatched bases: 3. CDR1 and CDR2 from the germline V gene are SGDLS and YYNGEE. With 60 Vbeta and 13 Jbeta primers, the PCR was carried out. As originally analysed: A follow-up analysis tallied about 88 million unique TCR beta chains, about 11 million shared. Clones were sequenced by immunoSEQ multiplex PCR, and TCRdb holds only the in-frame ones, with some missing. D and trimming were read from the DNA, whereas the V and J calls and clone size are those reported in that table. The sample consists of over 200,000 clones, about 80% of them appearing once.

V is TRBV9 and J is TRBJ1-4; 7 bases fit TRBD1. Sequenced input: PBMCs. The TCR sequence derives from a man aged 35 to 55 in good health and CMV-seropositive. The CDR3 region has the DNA TGTGCCAGCAGCGTAGCGGACAGGTATAATGAAAAACTGTTTTTT. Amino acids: CASSVADRYNEKLFF.